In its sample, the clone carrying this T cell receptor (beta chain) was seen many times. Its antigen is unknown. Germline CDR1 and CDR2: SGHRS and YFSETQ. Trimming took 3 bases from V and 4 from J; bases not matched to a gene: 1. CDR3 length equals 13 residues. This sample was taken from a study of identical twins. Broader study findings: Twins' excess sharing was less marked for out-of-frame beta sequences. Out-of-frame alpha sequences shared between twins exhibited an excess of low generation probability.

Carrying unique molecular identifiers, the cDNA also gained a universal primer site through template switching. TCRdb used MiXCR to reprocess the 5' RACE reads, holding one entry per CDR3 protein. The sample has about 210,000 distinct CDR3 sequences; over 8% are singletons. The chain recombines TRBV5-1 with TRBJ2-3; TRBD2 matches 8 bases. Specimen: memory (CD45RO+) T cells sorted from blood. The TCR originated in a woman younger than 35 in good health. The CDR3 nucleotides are TGCGCCAGCAGCTCCGGGGGGGCAGATACGCAGTATTTT. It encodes CASSSGGADTQYF.